This entry describes one TCR beta chain. Sequencing used immunoSEQ multiplex PCR; TCRdb keeps in-frame clones, though not all of them. This sample yields fewer than 400,000 clones, of which under 90% are seen a single time; 1.5% to 2% belongs to the top ten. The data stem from a study of blood T cell repertoires in COVID-19. The overall study: Both acute and convalescent COVID-19 samples were obtained from the United States, Italy and Spain.

Enrollment of patients from Seattle took place during active infection, with longitudinal follow-up. Germline assignment: CDR1 LGHDT and CDR2 YNNKEL (reference sequence). This CDR3 is 16 amino acids long. The germline V and J ends were trimmed by 4 bases and 3 bases, with 18 bases remaining between them. This receptor was taken from a woman in her thirties with COVID-19, enrolled during active disease. Sequencing input: peripheral blood. The genes are TRBV3-1 (or the pseudogene TRBV3-2) and TRBJ1-2; D possibly corresponds to TRBD1 (5 bases). The CDR3 protein is CASSPSQGSSYYGYTF. Here the CDR3 DNA reads TGTGCCAGCAGCCCCAGCCAGGGCAGCTCGTACTATGGCTACACCTTC.